These 21 T cell receptor beta chains came from one sample sequenced in a study of blood T cell repertoires in COVID-19. Sequencing was performed with immunoSEQ multiplex PCR; in TCRdb, only in-frame clones are kept and a portion is missing. The sample has 250,000 to 300,000 clones, around 86% seen once. Sequencing was carried out using peripheral blood. The receptors were gathered from a woman in her 40s who had recovered from COVID-19.

J is TRBJ2-7 and V is TRBV11-2; TRBD2 matches 9 bases. The CDR3 length is 16 residues. V dropped 0 bases and J dropped 0; count of bases not matched to a gene: 3. CDR1 and CDR2 from the germline V gene are SGHAT and FQNNGV. Written as DNA, the CDR3 is TGTGCCAGCAGCTTAGATCTTAGCGGGAGCTCCTACGAGCAGTACTTC. Amino acids: CASSLDLSGSSYEQYF.

This rearrangement joins TRBV12-3 or TRBV12-4 to TRBJ1-3; no reliable D call. Trimming removed 1 base at V and 4 bases at J, with 5 bases between. The CDR3 consists of 13 residues. CDR3 loop: CASSLERGNTIYF. CDR3 in DNA: TGTGCCAGCAGTTTAGAGCGGGGAAACACCATATATTTT.

The CDR3 DNA reads as TGTGCCACCAGTGATCCCGGGACAGGGGGTTCCTACAATGAGCAGTTCTTC. It translates to CATSDPGTGGSYNEQFF. V gene TRBV24-1 combines with J gene TRBJ2-1, with 11 bases matching TRBD1. J gave up 1 base and V 3 bases, and 4 bases lay outside the gene matches. From germline, CDR1 is KGHDR and CDR2 SFDVKD. There are 17 residues in the CDR3.

The chain carries TRBV3-1 (or the pseudogene TRBV3-2) and TRBJ2-3; 11 bases map to TRBD1. The CDR3 has 18 residues. In germline, CDR1 is LGHDT, CDR2 YNNKEL (reference sequence). With 0 bases clipped from V and 1 base from J, the junction kept 6 bases outside the gene matches. The CDR3 sequence: CASSQDWGQGVGTDTQYF. The CDR3 DNA sequence: TGTGCCAGCAGCCAAGATTGGGGACAGGGGGTTGGCACAGATACGCAGTATTTT.

The chain couples TRBV2 to TRBJ2-5; the D is unclear. Germline CDR1 is SNHLY and CDR2 is FYNNEI. Trimming took 6 bases from V and 2 from J, leaving 7 bases between them. The length of the CDR3 is 12 residues. The CDR3 sequence is CASSAQQETQYF. CDR3 DNA: TGTGCCAGCAGCGCACAGCAAGAGACCCAGTACTTC.

The J gene is TRBJ2-3, the V gene TRBV13; D gene unclear. This CDR3 contains 14 residues. The germline V and J ends were trimmed by 5 bases and 4 bases, with 13 bases remaining between them. Germline-derived CDR1 and CDR2 are PRHDT and FYEKMQ (reference sequence). The CDR3 region has the DNA TGTGCCAGCAGCCCTCCCCTAGAAGCAGATACGCAGTATTTT. It is translated as CASSPPLEADTQYF.

This chain uses TRBV10-3 with TRBJ2-1, with 7 positions matching TRBD2. V was pared by 10 bases and J by 3 bases, with 6 bases of the junction left unmatched. This CDR3 comprises 13 residues. Per germline, CDR1 ENHRY and CDR2 SYGVKD. CDR3: CATLSGDYNEQFF. The CDR3 region has the DNA TGTGCCACCCTCAGCGGGGACTACAATGAGCAGTTCTTC.

The chain's CDR3 is CASSLDQPGLGWYEQYF. CDR3 nucleotides: TGTGCCAGCAGCTTAGATCAACCGGGACTAGGGTGGTACGAGCAGTACTTC. The rearrangement joins TRBV11-2 to TRBJ2-7; the match to TRBD2 covers 8 bases. Germline lookup yields CDR1 SGHAT and CDR2 FQNNGV. The V gene end was trimmed by 0 bases and the J gene end by 4 bases; junction bases not matched to a gene: 11. The CDR3 consists of 17 residues.

This sequence joins TRBV28 and TRBJ1-5; TRBD1 aligns across 7 bases. The trim removed 5 bases at V and 4 bases at J, leaving 5 bases unmatched. CDR3 size: 14 residues. The germline V gene has CDR1 MDHEN and CDR2 SYDVKM. The CDR3 sequence: CASSRTGRNQPQHF. The CDR3 DNA is TGTGCCAGCAGTCGGACAGGACGGAATCAGCCCCAGCATTTT.

V usage is TRBV9 and J usage is TRBJ2-7; TRBD1 aligns across 8 bases. The CDR3 is 14 amino acids. Trimming cost V 3 bases and J 6 bases; bases outside gene matches: 8. Germline values: CDR1 SGDLS, CDR2 YYNGEE. The CDR3 nucleotides read TGTGCCAGCAGCGCCTCCGGGACAGGAGGCGAGCAGTACTTC. It yields the protein CASSASGTGGEQYF.

The V call is TRBV6-5, the J call TRBJ2-3; TRBD2 aligns across 12 bases. CDR1 is MNHEY, CDR2 SVGAGI, per germline. The CDR3 covers 15 residues. The V and J ends lost 5 bases and 4 bases, in that order; junction bases with no gene match: 4. The CDR3: CASSMTSGGPDTQYF. The CDR3 DNA follows: TGTGCCAGCAGTATGACTAGCGGGGGACCAGATACGCAGTATTTT.

CDR3 in amino acids: CASSFGGGRAGYEQYF. The CDR3 DNA is TGTGCCAGCAGCTTCGGTGGCGGGAGGGCCGGCTACGAGCAGTACTTC. The genes are TRBV5-4 and TRBJ2-7, with 9 bases lining up with TRBD2. The CDR3 is 16 residues long. Germline CDR1 is SGHNT and CDR2 is YYREEE (reference sequence). Trimming removed 2 bases from V and 3 bases from J; junction bases left unmatched: 9.

The genes are TRBV27 and TRBJ2-7; 10 bases align to TRBD2. CDR1 and CDR2 from the germline V gene are MNHEY and SMNVEV (reference sequence). The CDR3 length is 15 residues. V was clipped by 0 bases and J by 6 bases; unmatched bases: 5. CDR3 residues: CASSLSSSGSSEQYF. In DNA form, the CDR3 reads TGTGCCAGCAGTTTATCATCTAGCGGGAGTAGCGAGCAGTACTTC.

The rearrangement uses TRBV2 and TRBJ2-7; TRBD1 matches 7 bases. The CDR3 consists of 16 residues. Unmatched junction bases numbered 12, after V lost 5 bases and J lost 2 bases. Per germline, CDR1 SNHLY and CDR2 FYNNEI. The CDR3 sequence: CASSIAGTVITYEQYF. The DNA of the CDR3 is TGTGCCAGCAGTATAGCCGGGACAGTGATAACCTACGAGCAGTACTTC.

The chain couples TRBV7-7 to TRBJ2-1; a possible D gene is TRBD1 (5 bases). Germline V gene sequence: CDR1 SSHAT, CDR2 FNYEAQ (reference sequence). This CDR3 comprises 12 residues. Trimming cost V 2 bases and J 8 bases, with 7 bases left between them. Written as DNA, the CDR3 is TGTGCCAGCAGCTTACAGGGTTATGAGCAGTTCTTC. Its translation: CASSLQGYEQFF.

J is TRBJ2-1 and V is TRBV30; 14 bases align to TRBD2. After removal of 3 bases from V and 0 bases from J, the junction contained 4 bases not matched to a gene. CDR3 length: 17 amino acids. CDR1 is GTSNPN, CDR2 SVGIG, per germline (reference sequence). Here the CDR3 reads CAWSPGTSGSSYNEQFF. The CDR3 DNA sequence: TGTGCCTGGAGCCCAGGGACTAGCGGGAGCTCCTACAATGAGCAGTTCTTC.

This clone was detected only a few times. V usage is TRBV3-1 (or the pseudogene TRBV3-2) and J usage is TRBJ2-2; 7 nucleotides agree with TRBD2. The CDR3 runs 12 residues. Germline assignment: CDR1 LGHDT and CDR2 YNNKEL (reference sequence). The ends lost 5 bases at V and 8 bases at J; junction bases unmatched: 2. The CDR3 loop reads CASSGRAGELFF. DNA of the CDR3: TGTGCCAGCAGCGGGAGGGCGGGGGAGCTGTTTTTT.

This chain joins TRBV7-6 and TRBJ2-1; TRBD2 is a possible D gene (6 bases). The germline V gene encodes CDR1 SGHVS and CDR2 FNYEAQ. CDR3 length equals 15 residues. Trimming pared 1 base from V and 0 bases from J, leaving 7 bases between. CDR3 DNA sequence: TGTGCCAGCAGCTTAGTGGGGGGCTCCTACAATGAGCAGTTCTTC. This encodes CASSLVGGSYNEQFF.

The V and J genes are TRBV11-1 and TRBJ1-1; 9 positions match TRBD1. Germline V lookup: CDR1 SGHAT, CDR2 FQDESV (reference sequence). J gave up 5 bases and V 4 bases, and 2 bases lay outside the gene matches. The CDR3 extends over 13 amino acids. CDR3 sequence: CASSSQGATEAFF. CDR3 sequence (DNA): TGTGCCAGCAGCTCACAGGGGGCTACTGAAGCTTTCTTT. Supplemented by reference TRBV11-1 and TRBJ1-1, the full variable domain reads EAEVAQSPRYKITEKSQAVAFWCDPISGHATLYWYRQILGQGPELLVQFQDESVVDDSQLPKDRFSAERLKGVDSTLKIQPAELGDSAMYLCASSSQGATEAFFGQGTRLTVV.

V gene TRBV5-1 combines with J gene TRBJ2-7, with TRBD2 matching over 8 bases. Per the germline V gene, CDR1 is SGHRS and CDR2 is YFSETQ. The CDR3 spans 14 residues. V lost 6 bases to trimming and J lost 5 bases; unmatched junction nucleotides: 10. Here the CDR3 DNA reads TGCGCCAGCACCCCCAGCGGGAGTCTCCACGAGCAGTACTTC. Translating gives CASTPSGSLHEQYF.

The chain couples TRBV7-9 to TRBJ2-7, with TRBD1 as a possible D gene (6 bases). This CDR3 is 14 amino acids long. V dropped 5 bases and J dropped 2 bases, with 13 bases sitting between them. Germline V gene sequence: CDR1 SEHNR, CDR2 FQNEAQ (reference sequence). The DNA of the CDR3 is TGTGCCAGCAGCCCAGGGGCAGCGGCCTACGAGCAGTACTTC. Residues: CASSPGAAAYEQYF. Drawing the rest from reference TRBV7-9 and TRBJ2-7, the complete variable domain is DTGVSQNPRHKITKRGQNVTFRCDPISEHNRLYWYRQTLGQGPEFLTYFQNEAQLEKSRLLSDRFSAERPKGSFSTLEIQRTEQGDSAMYLCASSPGAAAYEQYFGPGTRLTVT.